The sequence of this T cell receptor (beta chain) was determined in a study of pediatric ulcerative colitis. The study's findings and limits: Substantially fewer templates came from a couple of patients' blood samples.

Using immunoSEQ multiplex PCR, the repertoire was profiled, and TCRdb retains in-frame clones only, with some absent. The sample holds about 9,500 clones, 75% to 90% seen once. As for this clone: Antigen unknown.

CDR3 length: 15 residues. Germline V gene data show CDR1 as SGHRS and CDR2 as YFSETQ. With 4 bases clipped from V and 1 base from J, the junction kept 7 bases outside the gene matches. Sequenced input: blood. This receptor was identified in a girl aged 10-17 years with moderate ulcerative colitis. The gene calls are TRBV5-1 and TRBJ2-7; TRBD1 agrees at 8 bases. The CDR3 DNA reads TGCGCCAGCAGCGCGGGGACAGGTGTTTCCTACGAGCAGTACTTC. Protein product: CASSAGTGVSYEQYF. Full variable domain (rest looked up from reference TRBV5-1 and TRBJ2-7): KAGVTQTPRYLIKTRGQQVTLSCSPISGHRSVSWYQQTPGQGLQFLFEYFSETQRNKGNFPGRFSGRQFSNSRSEMNVSTLELGDSALYLCASSAGTGVSYEQYFGPGTRLTVT.